The 4 T cell receptor beta chains listed next were all sequenced from one sample in a study of regulatory T cells in long-lasting Graves disease. The time point is: newly diagnosed GD, antithyroid drugs for less than 3 months. Preparation of the TCR library used RNA extracted from PBMCs. iRepertoire HTBI primers and Arm-PCR of CDR3 regions built TCR beta libraries. TCRdb reprocessed the multiplex PCR reads via MiXCR and lists one record per CDR3 protein. The table includes fewer than 500,000 distinct CDR3 sequences, 15% to 20% detected once. The same data also contributed to another study, on T cells in Graves' hyperthyroidism and ophthalmopathy.

The starting material was peripheral blood mononuclear cells (PBMCs), obtained at new diagnosis, from a patient treated with antithyroid drugs. The receptors derive from a man aged 35 to 55 with Graves disease.

This clonotype was seen only a few times. The chain uses TRBV2 and TRBJ1-5, with D perhaps TRBD1 (5 bases). There are 14 residues in the CDR3. The germline V and J ends were trimmed by 8 bases and 0 bases, with 11 bases remaining between them. The germline V gene has CDR1 SNHLY and CDR2 FYNNEI. The CDR3 DNA reads TGTGCCAGCGCTAGGGACCATAGCAATCAGCCCCAGCATTTT. It yields the protein CASARDHSNQPQHF.

The table lists this clonotype with many counts. Here the CDR3 DNA reads TGCAGCACCGGACAGTACAATGAGCAGTTCTTC. It is translated as CSTGQYNEQFF. The chain joins TRBV29-1 to TRBJ2-1; D possibly corresponds to TRBD1 (6 bases). V was clipped by 8 bases and J by 4 bases, with 9 bases between them. Germline V lookup: CDR1 SQVTM, CDR2 ANQGSEA. The CDR3 has 11 amino acids.

This clonotype was observed at least ten times. An end of the junction differs from the germline gene, which may be a read error. The genes are TRBV28 and TRBJ2-7; possible D gene TRBD2, 7 bases. Germline V gives CDR1 MDHEN, CDR2 SYDVKM. This CDR3 has 12 amino acids. The CDR3 protein is CASSFSTGGFNF. The CDR3 bases are TGTGCCAGCAGTTTCTCAACGGGGGGCTTCAACTTC.

Many counts were recorded for this clonotype. The chain links TRBV27 to TRBJ1-1, with D maybe TRBD1 (6 bases). The germline V gene has CDR1 MNHEY and CDR2 SMNVEV (reference sequence). V was clipped by 4 bases and J by 4 bases, with 16 bases between them. The CDR3 loop spans 15 amino acids. DNA of the CDR3: TGTGCCAGCAGTTCGAAGCAGGGGAGGGGCACTGAAGCTTTCTTT. This encodes CASSSKQGRGTEAFF.